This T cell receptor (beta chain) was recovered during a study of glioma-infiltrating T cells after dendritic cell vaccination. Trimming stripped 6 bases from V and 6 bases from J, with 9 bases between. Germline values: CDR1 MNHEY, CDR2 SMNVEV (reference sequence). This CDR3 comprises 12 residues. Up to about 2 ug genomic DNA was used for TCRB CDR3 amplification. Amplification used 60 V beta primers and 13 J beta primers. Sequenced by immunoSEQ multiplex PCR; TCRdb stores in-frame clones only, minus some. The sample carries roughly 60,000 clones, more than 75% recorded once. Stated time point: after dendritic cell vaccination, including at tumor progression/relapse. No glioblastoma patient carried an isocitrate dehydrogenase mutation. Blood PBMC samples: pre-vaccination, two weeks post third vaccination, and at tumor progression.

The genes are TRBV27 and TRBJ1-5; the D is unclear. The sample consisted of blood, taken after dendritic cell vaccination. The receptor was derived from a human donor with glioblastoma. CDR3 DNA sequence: TGTGCCAGCAGCCATGCGAGTCAGCCCCAGCATTTT. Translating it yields CASSHASQPQHF.